The 27 T cell receptor beta chains given below trace back to one sample, sequenced in a study of blood T cell repertoires in COVID-19. TCRdb keeps only in-frame clones here, not all; method: immunoSEQ multiplex PCR. The repertoire holds 200,000 to 300,000 clones, with 85% to 90% as singletons. Sequenced material: peripheral blood. These receptors were obtained from a woman aged 40 to 50 who had recovered from COVID-19.

The chain combines TRBV29-1 with TRBJ2-3, with TRBD2 matching over 11 bases. CDR1 and CDR2 (germline): SQVTM, ANQGSEA. This CDR3 has 15 amino acids. The V gene end was trimmed by 4 bases and the J gene end by 5 bases; junction bases not matched to a gene: 8. The CDR3, as DNA: TGCAGCGTTGGCGAACTAGCGGGAGTGGGAGATACGCAGTATTTT. It codes for CSVGELAGVGDTQYF.

The V and J genes are TRBV7-2 and TRBJ2-3; the D gene is possibly TRBD2 (7 bases). CDR1 and CDR2 from the germline V gene are SGHTA and FQGNSA. V was trimmed by 2 bases and J by 8 bases, leaving 20 bases between them. CDR3 size: 16 residues. The chain's CDR3 is CASSLPGGGGPGTQYF. CDR3 bases: TGTGCCAGCAGCTTACCCGGAGGGGGAGGGCCGGGTACGCAGTATTTT.

J is TRBJ2-6 and V is TRBV19, with 11 bases fitting TRBD1. The CDR3 spans 18 residues. Germline loops: CDR1 LNHDA, CDR2 SQIVND (reference sequence). V lost 3 bases and J lost 3; bases outside the gene matches: 7. The chain's CDR3 is CASSIRTGGAGGANVLTF. CDR3 coding DNA: TGTGCCAGTAGTATCCGGACAGGGGGCGCGGGTGGGGCCAACGTCCTGACTTTC.

This clone was counted a few times. This chain links TRBV19 with TRBJ2-2, with D possibly matching TRBD1 (8 bases). Trimming stripped 6 bases from V and 1 base from J, with 15 bases between. CDR3 size: 16 residues. CDR1 and CDR2 (germline): LNHDA, SQIVND (reference sequence). CDR3 DNA sequence: TGTGCCAGTAGCCAGGGGGCTAGCGGGAACACCGGGGAGCTGTTTTTT. Translated, it gives CASSQGASGNTGELFF.

The chain is built from TRBV11-3 and TRBJ1-1; 9 bases line up with TRBD1. Germline lookup yields CDR1 SGHNT and CDR2 YENEEA. V gave up 1 base and J gave up 2 bases; unmatched junction bases: 5. There are 16 residues in the CDR3. Written as DNA, the CDR3 is TGTGCCAGCAGCTTAGGCCGGGGACAGGGAAACACTGAAGCTTTCTTT. Amino acids: CASSLGRGQGNTEAFF.

The V call is TRBV27, the J call TRBJ1-2, with TRBD1 identical over 8 bases. Trimming took 3 bases from V and 3 from J; bases not matched to a gene: 3. CDR1 and CDR2 (germline): MNHEY, SMNVEV (reference sequence). The CDR3 contains 14 residues. This chain's CDR3 is CASSFRTGHYGYTF. CDR3 coding DNA: TGTGCCAGCAGTTTCCGGACAGGGCACTATGGCTACACCTTC.

This sequence joins TRBV30 and TRBJ2-7; tentative D call: TRBD1 (5 bases). The CDR3 covers 13 residues. Trimming removed 3 bases from V and 0 bases from J, with 9 bases in between. Germline-derived CDR1 and CDR2 are GTSNPN and SVGIG (reference sequence). This CDR3 is CAWSHRTSYEQYF. In nucleotides, the CDR3 is TGTGCCTGGAGCCACAGGACCTCCTACGAGCAGTACTTC.

The genes are TRBV19 and TRBJ1-5; TRBD1 matches at 7 bases. This CDR3 spans 16 amino acids. Germline-derived CDR1 and CDR2 are LNHDA and SQIVND (reference sequence). Losses at the gene ends were 4 bases for V and 4 bases for J; bases not matched to a gene: 10. Written as DNA, the CDR3 is TGTGCCAGTAGTACGGCCGGGACAGTGAAAAATCAGCCCCAGCATTTT. Its translation is CASSTAGTVKNQPQHF.

The chain has TRBV6-2 or TRBV6-3 and TRBJ2-3, with TRBD2 matching over 11 bases. The CDR3 runs to 18 residues. Germline lookup yields CDR1 MNHEY and CDR2 SVGEGT. V lost 1 base and J lost 6; bases outside the gene matches: 12. The CDR3 here is CASSYLGLAAPLGDTQYF. The DNA for the CDR3 is TGTGCCAGCAGTTACTTGGGACTAGCGGCCCCCCTGGGGGATACGCAGTATTTT.

This clone occurred a few times. The rearrangement uses TRBV5-8 and TRBJ1-1; TRBD1 is a possible D gene (6 bases). Deletions cut 3 bases from V and 9 bases from J, with 12 bases between. The germline V gene has CDR1 SGHTS and CDR2 YDEGEE. This CDR3 is 12 amino acids long. This CDR3 is CASSYHRAQAFF. The CDR3 DNA reads TGTGCCAGCAGCTACCACAGGGCCCAAGCTTTCTTT.

The rearrangement joins TRBV12-3 or TRBV12-4 to TRBJ1-6, with D perhaps matching TRBD1 (5 bases). There are 13 residues in the CDR3. V was trimmed by 9 bases and J by 7 bases, leaving 13 bases between them. In DNA form, the CDR3 reads TGTGCCAGTAACCTCGGGGGGAATTCACCCCTCCACTTT. Translating gives CASNLGGNSPLHF.

The rearrangement joins TRBV1 to TRBJ2-3; the table's D call, TRBD2, was not checked against the DNA. TRBV1 constitutes a pseudogene. CDR3 length: 19 amino acids. CDR3 loop: CTSSHRTSGSRDWTDTQYF. The CDR3 coding sequence is TGCACCAGCAGCCACCGGACTAGCGGGAGCCGGGATTGGACAGATACGCAGTATTTT.

This clone was counted a few times. This chain joins TRBV24-1 and TRBJ2-5, with D possibly being TRBD2 (6 bases). Germline CDR1 reads KGHDR; CDR2 reads SFDVKD. V gave up 2 bases and J gave up 9 bases, with 15 bases separating them. This CDR3 is built from 14 residues. This CDR3 is CATSDYPGTGAQYF. CDR3 in DNA: TGTGCCACCAGTGATTACCCCGGAACGGGGGCCCAGTACTTC.

The table lists this clone with a count of one. V gene TRBV9 combines with J gene TRBJ2-3; TRBD2 matches at 7 bases. The CDR3 length is 13 residues. With 4 bases clipped from V and 10 bases from J, the junction kept 9 bases outside the gene matches. CDR1 is SGDLS, CDR2 YYNGEE, per germline. CDR3 residues: CASSPAPGGSQYF. CDR3 coding DNA: TGTGCCAGCAGCCCGGCCCCGGGGGGTTCGCAGTATTTT.

The chain is built from TRBV11-2 and TRBJ1-2; D might be TRBD1 (5 bases). The CDR3 covers 11 residues. V lost 10 bases to trimming and J lost 3 bases, with 9 bases between them. The germline gives CDR1 SGHAT, CDR2 FQNNGV. The CDR3 sequence: CATGGYYGYTF. CDR3 DNA sequence: TGTGCCACCGGGGGGTACTATGGCTACACCTTC. Drawing the rest from reference TRBV11-2 and TRBJ1-2, the complete variable domain is EAGVAQSPRYKIIEKRQSVAFWCNPISGHATLYWYQQILGQGPKLLIQFQNNGVVDDSQLPKDRFSAERLKGVDSTLKIQPAKLEDSAVYLCATGGYYGYTFGSGTRLTVV.

J is TRBJ2-7 and V is TRBV18, with 9 bases lining up with TRBD1. The CDR3 sequence is 15 residues long. Germline V gene sequence: CDR1 KGHSH, CDR2 LQKENI. With V trimmed by 6 bases and J by 5 bases, 11 bases remained unmatched. The CDR3 sequence is CASSPFGGQGNEQYF. CDR3 nucleotides: TGTGCCAGCTCCCCCTTTGGGGGACAGGGCAACGAGCAGTACTTC.

This clone was detected only a few times. The chain uses TRBV6-1 and TRBJ1-5, with 9 bases matching TRBD1. Losses at the gene ends were 4 bases for V and 2 bases for J; bases not matched to a gene: 6. Per germline, CDR1 MNHNS and CDR2 SASEGT. This CDR3 contains 16 residues. The CDR3 DNA is TGTGCCAGCAGTGGAGGGACAGGGATGGGCAATCAGCCCCAGCATTTT. The encoded protein is CASSGGTGMGNQPQHF.

The rearrangement uses TRBV11-1 and TRBJ1-1; 10 bases match TRBD1. The length of the CDR3 is 15 residues. Germline CDR1 and CDR2: SGHAT and FQDESV (reference sequence). Trimming took 5 bases from V and 5 from J; bases not matched to a gene: 8. DNA of the CDR3: TGTGCCAGCAGCCAAGCGACAGGGGGCCCAACTGAAGCTTTCTTT. Encoded protein: CASSQATGGPTEAFF.

This sequence joins TRBV11-2 and TRBJ2-7; a weak D match, TRBD2 (5 bases). Germline V CDR1 and CDR2: SGHAT, FQNNGV. The CDR3 totals 12 residues. The V end lost 4 bases, the J end lost 7 bases, and 11 bases lay between the germline ends. The CDR3, as DNA: TGTGCCAGCAGCTGGCGGGCGGCGGAGCAGTACTTC. Amino acid sequence: CASSWRAAEQYF.

The chain has TRBV11-2 and TRBJ2-1, with D perhaps TRBD2 (6 bases). Germline CDR1 SGHAT, CDR2 FQNNGV. Trimming removed 5 bases from V and 1 base from J, with 21 bases in between. The CDR3 is 18 residues long. This CDR3 is CASSPTPRTTPSYNEQFF. CDR3 DNA: TGTGCCAGCAGCCCCACCCCCCGGACTACCCCATCCTACAATGAGCAGTTCTTC.

The J gene is TRBJ2-7, the V gene TRBV3-1 (or the pseudogene TRBV3-2), with 15 bases that match TRBD2. Per germline, CDR1 LGHDT and CDR2 YNNKEL (reference sequence). The CDR3 consists of 16 residues. V shed 4 bases, J shed 4 bases, and the junction held 5 bases outside the gene matches. The CDR3 region has the DNA TGTGCCAGCAGCCCCGCCGGGACTAGCGGGAGGTACGAGCAGTACTTC. Its translation: CASSPAGTSGRYEQYF.

This clone was recorded only once. This chain connects TRBV24-1 to TRBJ1-2; the match to TRBD1 covers 12 bases. Germline CDR1 and CDR2: KGHDR and SFDVKD. V lost 4 bases and J lost 8; bases outside the gene matches: 7. The CDR3 is 15 amino acids. In DNA, the CDR3 is TGTGCCACCAGTGACCCGGGACAGGGGGCTGGGGGCTACACCTTC. It yields the protein CATSDPGQGAGGYTF.

This chain joins TRBV7-6 and TRBJ2-1; 15 nucleotides match TRBD2. Germline CDR1 and CDR2: SGHVS and FNYEAQ. The CDR3 is 17 amino acids. Trimming took 4 bases from V and 2 from J; bases not matched to a gene: 3. Here the CDR3 DNA reads TGTGCCAGCAGCTATCGGACTAGCGGGAGGGCCTACAATGAGCAGTTCTTC. As protein: CASSYRTSGRAYNEQFF.

For the CDR3, the DNA is TGCGCCAGCAGCTTGGTCAATGCGGGGCAGGGTGAAGCTTTCTTT. Its translation is CASSLVNAGQGEAFF. The chain carries TRBV5-1 and TRBJ1-1; possibly TRBD1 for D (5 bases). V gave up 0 bases and J gave up 7 bases, with 16 bases separating them. The CDR3 spans 15 residues. Germline loops: CDR1 SGHRS, CDR2 YFSETQ. Full variable domain (missing parts from reference TRBV5-1 and TRBJ1-1): KAGVTQTPRYLIKTRGQQVTLSCSPISGHRSVSWYQQTPGQGLQFLFEYFSETQRNKGNFPGRFSGRQFSNSRSEMNVSTLELGDSALYLCASSLVNAGQGEAFFGQGTRLTVV.

The V gene is TRBV7-2, the J gene TRBJ1-5; D is undetermined. Looked up from germline, CDR1 is SGHTA and CDR2 is FQGNSA. Trimming removed 2 bases from V and 3 bases from J, with 8 bases in between. This CDR3 region has 14 residues. The CDR3 DNA reads as TGTGCCAGCAGCTTAACCAACTCCAATCAGCCCCAGCATTTT. Amino acids: CASSLTNSNQPQHF. Together with reference TRBV7-2 and TRBJ1-5, the CDR3 gives the full variable domain: GAGVSQSPSNKVTEKGKDVELRCDPISGHTALYWYRQSLGQGLEFLIYFQGNSAPDKSGLPSDRFSAERTGGSVSTLTIQRTQQEDSAVYLCASSLTNSNQPQHFGDGTRLSIL.

The V gene is TRBV7-8, the J gene TRBJ2-1; D gene unclear. Trimming took 5 bases from V and 10 from J, leaving 9 bases between them. Germline V gene lookup returns CDR1 SGHVS and CDR2 FQNEAQ. The CDR3 sequence is 11 residues long. CDR3 sequence reads: CASSLMREQFF. CDR3 nucleotide sequence: TGTGCCAGCAGCCTAATGCGGGAGCAGTTCTTC.

The chain employs TRBV15 and TRBJ1-3; the D is unclear. CDR1 LNHNV and CDR2 YYDKDF come from the germline V gene (reference sequence). Trimming took off 6 bases at V and 0 bases at J, with 6 bases between the two ends. This CDR3 is built from 13 residues. In DNA form, the CDR3 reads TGTGCCACCAGTTTCAGCTCTGGAAACACCATATATTTT. Residues: CATSFSSGNTIYF.